These T cell receptor beta chains were read from a single sample in a study of regulatory T cells in long-lasting Graves disease. TCRdb called the multiplex PCR reads again in MiXCR, with one record for every CDR3 protein. Of a few hundred thousand distinct CDR3 sequences listed, around a fifth are singletons. The source material was peripheral blood mononuclear cells (PBMCs), sampled when the disease was refractory, from a patient treated with antithyroid drugs. Every receptor here comes from a female donor with Graves disease. CDR3s include the opening cysteine and the closing phenylalanine or tryptophan. Fields, in order: D gene, J gene, V gene, clone size, CDR3 protein, CDR3 DNA. D genes are given only for firm matches. Rows may omit the clone size; those that give it use once, few, many or a size class.

.	TRBJ2-1	TRBV13	.	CASSLEGRRGMDNEQFF	TGTGCCAGCAGCTTAGAGGGCCGGAGGGGGATGGACAATGAGCAGTTCTTC
TRBD1	TRBJ1-6	TRBV7-2	few	CASRNEVRDRDNSPLHF	TGTGCCAGCAGAAATGAAGTCCGGGACAGGGATAATTCACCCCTCCACTTT
.	TRBJ1-5	TRBV30	.	CAWSSGGFSNQPQHF	TGTGCCTGGAGTTCGGGGGGTTTTAGCAATCAGCCCCAGCATTTT
.	TRBJ2-5	TRBV19	few	CASSISAFEETQYF	TGTGCCAGTAGTATCTCAGCCTTCGAAGAGACCCAGTACTTC
TRBD1	TRBJ2-7	TRBV20-1	.	CSARTPGGNSYEQYF	TGCAGTGCTAGGACCCCAGGGGGAAACTCCTACGAGCAGTACTTC
.	TRBJ2-4	TRBV10-3	many	CAVGRADGNIQYF	TGTGCCGTCGGCAGGGCAGACGGAAACATTCAGTACTTC
.	TRBJ1-1	TRBV7-2	few	CASSSSSSGNTEAFF	TGTGCCAGCAGCTCGAGCTCATCAGGGAACACTGAAGCTTTCTTT
.	TRBJ1-1	TRBV25-1	few	CASSELPVGAQTEAFF	TGTGCCAGCAGTGAACTCCCCGTGGGGGCGCAAACTGAAGCTTTCTTT
.	TRBJ1-2	TRBV25-1	.	CASSVTGSYGYTF	TGTGCCAGCAGTGTTACAGGTTCCTATGGCTACACCTTC
.	TRBJ1-2	TRBV27	many	CASSFDRTGNYGYTF	TGTGCCAGCAGTTTTGACAGGACGGGGAACTATGGCTACACCTTC
.	TRBJ1-5	TRBV9	few	CASSAGGRSNQPQHF	TGTGCCAGCAGCGCCGGGGGACGGAGCAATCAGCCCCAGCATTTT
.	TRBJ2-7	TRBV5-1	few	CASSLGINYEQYF	TGCGCCAGCAGCTTGGGCATCAACTACGAGCAGTACTTC
.	TRBJ2-5	TRBV6-1	few	CASIKQGNRGETQYF	TGTGCCAGCATCAAACAGGGTAACCGGGGGGAGACCCAGTACTTC
TRBD1	TRBJ1-1	TRBV9	few	CASSVDDQGTGRGNEAFF	TGTGCCAGCAGCGTAGACGATCAGGGGACAGGGAGGGGCAATGAAGCTTTCTTT
TRBD1	TRBJ1-2	TRBV12-3/TRBV12-4	many	CASSPDRVDGYTF	TGTGCCAGCAGCCCCGACAGGGTTGATGGCTACACCTTC
TRBD1	TRBJ2-5	TRBV28	many	CASITRAYRDRGEETQYF	TGTGCCAGCATCACAAGGGCTTACCGGGACAGGGGTGAAGAGACCCAGTACTTC
TRBD1	TRBJ1-2	TRBV19	few	CASRGQGAFGYGYTF	TGTGCCAGTAGAGGACAGGGGGCGTTCGGCTATGGCTACACCTTC
.	TRBJ2-7	TRBV28	many	CASSSGTPRYEQYF	TGTGCCAGCAGTTCTGGGACACCACGTTACGAGCAGTACTTC
TRBD1	TRBJ1-1	TRBV27	.	CASSFQGVNTEAFF	TGTGCCAGCAGTTTCCAGGGGGTGAACACTGAAGCTTTCTTT
TRBD1	TRBJ1-5	TRBV27	.	CASRGTGGPGNQPQHF	TGTGCCAGCAGGGGGACAGGGGGGCCGGGCAATCAGCCCCAGCATTTT
TRBD1	TRBJ2-7	TRBV7-2	many	CASRQGIEQYF	TGTGCCAGCAGACAGGGGATCGAGCAGTACTTC
.	TRBJ1-2	TRBV30	.	CAWSGYVGDPNYGYTF	TGTGCCTGGAGTGGATACGTTGGGGATCCCAACTATGGCTACACCTTC
.	TRBJ2-7	TRBV7-9	few	CALLGGAFYEQYF	TGTGCCCTCCTTGGGGGGGCGTTCTACGAGCAGTACTTC
.	TRBJ1-6	TRBV7-3	.	CAGSSTGQNSPLHF	TGTGCCGGCAGCTCCACCGGACAGAATTCACCCCTCCACTTT
TRBD1	TRBJ1-1	TRBV19	few	CASSMGDRGYTEAFF	TGTGCCAGTAGTATGGGGGACAGGGGATACACTGAAGCTTTCTTT
.	TRBJ2-5	TRBV12-3/TRBV12-4	.	CASSFDGLETQYF	TGTGCCAGCAGTTTCGACGGGCTGGAGACCCAGTACTTC
.	TRBJ1-5	TRBV12-3/TRBV12-4	many	CASSLRDFNQPQHF	TGTGCCAGCAGTTTAAGGGACTTCAATCAGCCCCAGCATTTT
.	TRBJ2-2	TRBV2	many	CASKWGQNTGELFF	TGTGCCAGCAAGTGGGGTCAGAACACCGGGGAGCTGTTTTTT
.	TRBJ2-3	TRBV6-1	few	CASSDRVGSDTQYF	TGTGCCAGCAGTGACAGGGTAGGGTCAGATACGCAGTATTTT
.	TRBJ2-7	TRBV12-3/TRBV12-4	.	CASSLAGGGTGSNEQYF	TGTGCCAGCAGTTTGGCGGGGGGAGGGACAGGGTCCAACGAGCAGTACTTC
TRBD1	TRBJ2-5	TRBV7-9	few	CASSYGDRAETQYF	TGTGCCAGCAGCTACGGGGACAGGGCAGAGACCCAGTACTTC
.	TRBJ2-2	TRBV12-3/TRBV12-4	few	CASSLFSGTGELFF	TGTGCCAGCAGTTTATTCAGCGGCACCGGGGAGCTGTTTTTT
TRBD1	TRBJ1-5	TRBV28	many	CASNEGQGVQPQHF	TGTGCCAGCAACGAAGGACAGGGAGTTCAGCCCCAGCATTTT
TRBD1	TRBJ1-5	TRBV7-2	few	CASSPQGFGDQPQHF	TGTGCCAGCAGCCCACAGGGGTTCGGGGATCAGCCCCAGCATTTT
.	TRBJ2-6	TRBV9	many	CAREGANVLTF	TGTGCCAGGGAGGGGGCCAACGTCCTGACTTTC
TRBD2	TRBJ2-5	TRBV6-5	many	CASSYSLAEETQYF	TGTGCCAGCAGTTACTCGCTAGCGGAAGAGACCCAGTACTTC
.	TRBJ1-3	TRBV6-1	.	CASNQGRVPSSGNTIYF	TGTGCCAGCAATCAAGGGAGGGTCCCAAGCTCTGGAAACACCATATATTTT
TRBD2	TRBJ2-1	TRBV27	few	CASSPFSGVATNEQFF	TGTGCCAGCAGTCCCTTCAGCGGGGTAGCTACCAATGAGCAGTTCTTC
TRBD1	TRBJ2-4	TRBV11-2	many	CASSLGDRGLDIQYF	TGTGCCAGCAGCTTAGGGGACAGGGGATTGGACATTCAGTACTTC
TRBD1	TRBJ2-7	TRBV28	many	CASTRQGGSYEQYF	TGTGCCAGCACCCGACAGGGGGGTTCCTACGAGCAGTACTTC
TRBD2	TRBJ2-1	TRBV2	few	CASRETSGGSYEQFF	TGTGCCAGCAGGGAGACTAGCGGGGGGTCCTATGAGCAGTTCTTC
TRBD2	TRBJ2-7	TRBV10-3	.	CAISESTASGGSYEQYF	TGTGCCATCAGTGAGTCGACGGCTAGCGGGGGTTCCTACGAGCAGTACTTC
.	TRBJ1-2	TRBV7-2	few	CASSSPPVNYGYTF	TGTGCCAGCAGCTCCCCCCCCGTTAACTATGGCTACACCTTC
TRBD1	TRBJ1-6	TRBV9	few	CASSVTPGQGTSDNSPLHF	TGTGCCAGCAGCGTAACTCCGGGACAGGGAACTTCCGATAATTCACCCCTCCACTTT
TRBD2	TRBJ2-7	TRBV19	.	CASSPLGLADSYEQYF	TGTGCCAGTAGTCCCCTGGGACTAGCGGACTCCTACGAGCAGTACTTC
TRBD1	TRBJ1-2	TRBV28	many	CASSFEGARGYTF	TGTGCCAGCAGTTTCGAGGGGGCGAGAGGCTACACCTTC